The present entry profiles one T cell receptor beta chain with its context. The antigen remains undetermined. The CDR3 consists of 15 residues. Trimming shortened V by 6 bases and J by 7 bases, and 21 bases separated the two germline ends. The V gene's germline CDR1 is WNHNN and CDR2 SYGVQD (reference sequence). The data were obtained in a study of cytomegalovirus exposure and HLA in healthy donors. The study's findings and limits: Among the sequence variants, a highly shared cluster was likely an artifact of sequencing. The listing of 150 to 200 TCR beta chains classed them as cytomegalovirus-associated.

A multiplex PCR was run with 60 Vbeta primers and 13 Jbeta primers. The assay was immunoSEQ multiplex PCR, and TCRdb's table has in-frame clones only and misses some. This table has about 89,000 clones, approximately 76% appearing once. This receptor was obtained from a male donor in good health and CMV-seronegative. This rearrangement joins TRBV10-1 to TRBJ2-5; maybe TRBD1 (7 bases). The sample comprised PBMCs. The DNA of the CDR3 is TGCGCCAGCAGCGCGGGGACAGCCGACCGGTCGACCCAGTACTTC. This sequence encodes CASSAGTADRSTQYF.